Sequencing of this T cell receptor beta chain was carried out in a study of human T cells and chemical hapten exposure. Study-wide background: Per-sample TCR yield variability stemmed mainly from small pooled library volume differences. Findings and limits, study-wide: The number of TCRs over 1 in 1000 frequency stayed unchanged after DPC.

Within the library, unique molecular identifiers were attached to each individual cDNA molecule. TCRdb re-derived calls from the RACE reads in MiXCR, one entry per CDR3 protein. The sample includes around 70,000 distinct CDR3 sequences, around 6.5% seen only once; the top ten take around 3.4%. Specified time point: healthy volunteer bleed at 6 weeks. Total RNA was extracted from unfractionated whole blood. This clonotype has just a few counts. Its antigen remains unidentified. The V gene lost 2 bases and the J gene lost 9 bases, with 8 bases spanning the gap. This CDR3 is built from 12 residues. The TCR originated in a female donor in good health. Some clones in this sample may be carry-over from other donors' samples. The specimen sequenced was whole blood. The chain is built from TRBV12-3 or TRBV12-4 and TRBJ2-4; maybe TRBD1 (6 bases). The CDR3 DNA follows: TGTGCCAGCAGTTTAAGGGGGTCCATTCAGTACTTC. This codes for CASSLRGSIQYF.